This T cell receptor (beta chain) was obtained from a study of monozygotic twins with cystic fibrosis (dated by TCRdb to the early 2020s). Regarding the research as a whole: Around 3 micrograms of fragmented DNA went through around 14 PCR cycles to produce barcoded libraries. The cohort included ten female and six male twin pairs, mostly children and adolescents, aged roughly 2.0 to 40 years with a median of approximately 8.9 years. Data for three of the twin pairs had previously been reported in another context. On the day of blood sampling, twins were ranked among 850 to 1,300 cohort participants for weight-for-height and for FEVPerc (FEV1 disease centile). To assess genetic influence on V and J gene usage, the study compared TCR beta repertoires within and across 16 monozygotic twin pairs with cystic fibrosis.

CDR3 length: 14 amino acids, cysteine to phenylalanine. Just the 42-base CDR3 DNA is kept, in frame starting at base 1. V and J are truncated by 3 bases and 5 bases respectively, leaving an intervening sequence of 12 bases. Looking up the germline V gene yields CDR1 SGHRS and CDR2 YFSETQ. What the work shows at the level of the full study, not this receptor alone: The cohort was small, and no association was found between shared CDR3 numbers and age, concordance or disease severity. Simpson clonality was generally low (median 0.0095), which suggests a naive-dominated repertoire, and clonality was higher in the most severely affected patients. Significantly higher nucleotide-identical clonotype sharing was observed within monozygotic CF twin pairs than between unrelated CF individuals (P = 0.000026, Mann-Whitney). V gene usage was most similar to the co-twin in 13 of 16 pairs, and J usage was most similar to the co-twin in 8 of 16 pairs, which suggests genetic constraints.

In regard to this clone: Its cognate antigen has yet to be identified. The record has no base qualities; no much larger clone is one base away.

The twin pairs came from the European Cystic Fibrosis Twin and Sibling Study Cohort, a cohort that recruited patients from 150 to 200 CF clinics across 14 European countries. Zygosity and CFTR genotype were confirmed in-house, and zygosity was tested by multiplex PCR of nine short tandem repeat loci. Each twin gave a peripheral blood sample, and clinical parameters were documented on that same day of blood sampling. Phenol/chloroform extraction was used to isolate genomic DNA from peripheral blood cells, and the DNA was then kept in TE buffer at 4 degrees C. Following the manufacturer's instructions, TCR beta CDR3 regions were amplified by multiplex PCR with the immunoSEQ immune profiling system. Sequencing was performed on an Illumina NextSeq system. Processing in the source paper ran as follows. Sequence data were processed on the immunoSEQ Analyzer platform, and clonality was calculated as the square root of Simpson's index of productive rearrangements. Jensen-Shannon distance served as the measure of similarity in V and J usage, while OLGA was used to compute CDR3 generation probabilities. Shared CDR3 sequences were searched against the immuneACCESS database (August 2020) and VDJdb (December 2020). TCRdb carries this immuneACCESS record with in-frame sequences only. Its versions omit some clonotypes, under half of them owing to an unresolved V gene in the studies checked, with the rest unexplained. That table supplies the V and J calls and clone size; D and trimming were determined from the DNA. The sample contains approximately 23,000 clones, 87% of them found a single time. The ten largest clones capture approximately 1.2% of the sample.

The clonotype comes from a woman aged 25 to 45 with cystic fibrosis. Material for sequencing was blood. The sequence links TRBV5-1 to TRBJ2-1; the D segment may tentatively be TRBD1 or TRBD2, each giving 5 matched bases. DNA sequence: TGCGCCAGCAGCTCGTGGGGGAAAAACAATGAGCAGTTCTTC. Protein translation: CASSSWGKNNEQFF.